The 8 T cell receptor beta chains in this list originate from one sample, sequenced in a study of CD8+ T cells in alopecia areata. Treatment in this sample: oral pan-JAK inhibitor, 5-10 mg twice daily. Reverse transcription of extracted RNA yielded cDNA, which provided the sequencing template. The assay was immunoSEQ multiplex PCR, and TCRdb's table has in-frame clones only and misses some. The sample includes about 280,000 clones, over 45% of them seen just once. The starting material was CD4+ T cells sorted from blood, obtained at week 24, from a patient treated with tofacitinib. These receptors were taken from a human donor with alopecia areata.

The rearrangement uses TRBV4-1 and TRBJ1-5; D not resolved. The germline gives CDR1 MGHRA, CDR2 YSYEKL. Trimming shortened V by 0 bases and J by 13 bases, and 16 bases separated the two germline ends. The CDR3 covers 14 residues. In DNA, the CDR3 is TGCGCCAGCAGCCAAGATTCGGGGATCAGCACGCAGCATTTT. Residues: CASSQDSGISTQHF.

The chain joins TRBV30 to TRBJ2-2; the match to TRBD1 covers 9 bases. Losses at the gene ends were 2 bases for V and 16 bases for J; bases not matched to a gene: 8. CDR1 and CDR2 from the germline V gene are GTSNPN and SVGIG (reference sequence). This CDR3 comprises 12 residues. The CDR3 region is CAWSTDRGATFF. The DNA for the CDR3 is TGTGCCTGGAGTACCGACAGGGGGGCCACGTTTTTT.

A few counts support this clone. The chain couples TRBV14 to TRBJ2-3; D is tentatively TRBD1 or TRBD2 (5 bases each). Deletions cut 6 bases from V and 2 bases from J, with 21 bases between. CDR1 is SGHDN, CDR2 FVKESK, per germline. CDR3 length: 17 amino acids. Here the CDR3 DNA reads TGTGCCAGCAGTACAACCCTGGGACGAGGGACCACAGATACGCAGTATTTT. Translating gives CASSTTLGRGTTDTQYF.

The CDR3 here is CASSPSGIMNTEAFF. Here the CDR3 DNA reads TGTGCCAGCAGTCCCTCGGGAATTATGAACACTGAAGCTTTCTTT. This rearrangement joins TRBV28 to TRBJ1-1; D remains ambiguous. V dropped 5 bases and J dropped 0 bases, with 13 bases sitting between them. Germline lookup yields CDR1 MDHEN and CDR2 SYDVKM. The CDR3 runs 15 residues. The full variable domain, completed using reference TRBV28 and TRBJ1-1, is DVKVTQSSRYLVKRTGEKVFLECVQDMDHENMFWYRQDPGLGLRLIYFSYDVKMKEKGDIPEGYSVSREKKERFSLILESASTNQTSMYLCASSPSGIMNTEAFFGQGTRLTVV.

The chain recombines TRBV2 with TRBJ2-7; D is uncertain. Germline V gene lookup returns CDR1 SNHLY and CDR2 FYNNEI. V lost 4 bases, J lost 3 bases, and 4 bases lay in between. CDR3 length: 11 amino acids. CDR3 bases: TGTGCCAGCAGTGGACACTACGAGCAGTACTTC. It encodes CASSGHYEQYF.

V gene TRBV5-6 combines with J gene TRBJ2-1; D unclear. Looked up from germline, CDR1 is SGHDT and CDR2 is YYEEEE. V lost 7 bases and J 4 bases, leaving 3 bases between the germline ends. The CDR3 contains 10 residues. DNA of the CDR3: TGTGCCAGCCGGTACAATGAGCAGTTCTTC. It encodes CASRYNEQFF.

This clone was seen once. The chain employs TRBV30 and TRBJ2-6; D unresolved. This CDR3 has 14 amino acids. V lost 8 bases and J lost 0, with 11 bases in between. Germline values: CDR1 GTSNPN, CDR2 SVGIG (reference sequence). CDR3 residues: CATFKGSGANVLTF. In DNA form, the CDR3 reads TGTGCCACGTTTAAGGGCTCTGGGGCCAACGTCCTGACTTTC.

The J gene is TRBJ2-7, the V gene TRBV30, with D unclear. The ends were cut back, 0 bases at V and 5 bases at J, with 11 bases in the middle. CDR1 GTSNPN and CDR2 SVGIG come from the germline V gene (reference sequence). The CDR3 is 13 amino acids. DNA of the CDR3: TGTGCCTGGAGTGTCGGTCAGAGACACGAGCAGTACTTC. This codes for CAWSVGQRHEQYF.